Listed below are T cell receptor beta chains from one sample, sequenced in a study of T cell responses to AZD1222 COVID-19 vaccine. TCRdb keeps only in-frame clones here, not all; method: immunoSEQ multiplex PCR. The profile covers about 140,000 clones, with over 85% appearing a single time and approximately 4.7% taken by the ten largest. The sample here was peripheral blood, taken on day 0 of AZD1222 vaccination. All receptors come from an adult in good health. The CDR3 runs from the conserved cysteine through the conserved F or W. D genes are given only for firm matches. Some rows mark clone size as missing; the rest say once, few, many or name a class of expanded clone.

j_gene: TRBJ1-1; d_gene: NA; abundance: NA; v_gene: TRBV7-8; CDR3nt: TGTGCCAGCAGCTTAAGGGAGGGCACTGAAGCTTTCTTT; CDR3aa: CASSLREGTEAFF
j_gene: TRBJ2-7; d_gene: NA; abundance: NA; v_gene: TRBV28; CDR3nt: TGTGCCAGCAGTCCGAACTACTCCTACGAGCAGTACTTC; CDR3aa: CASSPNYSYEQYF
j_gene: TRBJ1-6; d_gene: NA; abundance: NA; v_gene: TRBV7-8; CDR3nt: TGTGCCAGCAGCGCACAGGGAGGGAATTCACCCCTCCACTTT; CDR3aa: CASSAQGGNSPLHF
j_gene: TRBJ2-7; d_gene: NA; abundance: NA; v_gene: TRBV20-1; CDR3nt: TGCAGTGCTAGTGTAGGTGACGAGCAGTACTTC; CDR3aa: CSASVGDEQYF
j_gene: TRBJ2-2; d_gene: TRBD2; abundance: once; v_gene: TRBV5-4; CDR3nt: TGTGCCAGCAGCAATGCCGGGCGGGAGGGCCCCGGGGAGCTGTTTTTT; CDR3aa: CASSNAGREGPGELFF
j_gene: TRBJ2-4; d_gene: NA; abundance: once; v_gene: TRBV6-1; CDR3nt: TGTGCCAGCAGTGAATTTGGGGGGCCCAAAAACATTCAGTACTTC; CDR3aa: CASSEFGGPKNIQYF
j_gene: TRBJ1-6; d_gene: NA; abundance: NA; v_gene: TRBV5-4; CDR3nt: TGTGCCAGCAGCTGGGCGGACAGTGGCTATAATTCACCCCTCCACTTT; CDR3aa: CASSWADSGYNSPLHF
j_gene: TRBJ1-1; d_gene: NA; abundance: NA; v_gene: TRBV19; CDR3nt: TGTGCCAGTAGTATCGTAGCAGGGCTCACTGAAGCTTTCTTT; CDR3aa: CASSIVAGLTEAFF
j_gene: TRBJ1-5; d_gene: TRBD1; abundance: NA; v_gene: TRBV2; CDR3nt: TGTGCCAGCGGGGGGACAGGCAATCAGCCCCAGCATTTT; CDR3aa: CASGGTGNQPQHF
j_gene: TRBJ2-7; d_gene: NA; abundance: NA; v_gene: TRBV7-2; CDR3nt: TGTGCCAGCAGCCCCGAAGGGGGTTACGAGCAGTACTTC; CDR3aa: CASSPEGGYEQYF
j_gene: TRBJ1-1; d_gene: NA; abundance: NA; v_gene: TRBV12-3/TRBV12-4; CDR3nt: TGTGCCAGCAGCCTGATCCGGGATACTGAAGCTTTCTTT; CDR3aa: CASSLIRDTEAFF
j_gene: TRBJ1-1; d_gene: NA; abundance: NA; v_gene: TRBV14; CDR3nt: TGTGCCAGCAGCAATTTGGTGACTGAAGCTTTCTTT; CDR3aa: CASSNLVTEAFF
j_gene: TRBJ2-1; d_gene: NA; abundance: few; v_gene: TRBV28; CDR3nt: TGTGCCAGCAGTTTAGGGAGGACTCCTACAATCGAGCAGTTCTTC; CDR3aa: CASSLGRTPTIEQFF
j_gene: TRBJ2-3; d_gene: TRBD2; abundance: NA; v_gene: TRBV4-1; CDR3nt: TGCGCCAGCAGCCAAGGTAGCGGGGGGGCCTTAACAGATACGCAGTATTTT; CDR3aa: CASSQGSGGALTDTQYF
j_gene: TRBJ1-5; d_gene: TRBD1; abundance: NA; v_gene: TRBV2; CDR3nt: TGTGCCAGCAGTTTTGGACAGGTACAGCAGCCCCAGCATTTT; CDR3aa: CASSFGQVQQPQHF
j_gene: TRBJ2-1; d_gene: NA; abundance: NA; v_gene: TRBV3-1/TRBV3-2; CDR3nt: TGTGCCAGCAGCCTAGTAACTCCCAGGGGAAGTTATTACAATGAGCAGTTCTTC; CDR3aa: CASSLVTPRGSYYNEQFF
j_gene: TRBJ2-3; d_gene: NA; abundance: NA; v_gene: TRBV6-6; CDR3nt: TGTGCCAGCAGTTACCTATTTTCAGATACGCAGTATTTT; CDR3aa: CASSYLFSDTQYF
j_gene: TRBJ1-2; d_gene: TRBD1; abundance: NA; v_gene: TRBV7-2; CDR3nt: TGTGCCAGCAGCAGGGACAGCGATGGCTACACCTTC; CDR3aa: CASSRDSDGYTF
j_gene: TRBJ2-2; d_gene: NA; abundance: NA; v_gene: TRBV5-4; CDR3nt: TGTGCCAGCAGCTCCTATCGACAACGGGGCACCGGGGAGCTGTTTTTT; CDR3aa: CASSSYRQRGTGELFF
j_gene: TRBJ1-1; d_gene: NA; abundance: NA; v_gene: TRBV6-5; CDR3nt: TGTGCCAGCAGTTACGGGGGTGGAACTGAAGCTTTCTTT; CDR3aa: CASSYGGGTEAFF
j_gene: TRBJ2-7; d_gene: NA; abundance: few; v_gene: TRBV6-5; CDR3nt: TGTGCCAGCAGTAGAACAACTAGCTCCTACGAGCAGTACTTC; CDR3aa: CASSRTTSSYEQYF
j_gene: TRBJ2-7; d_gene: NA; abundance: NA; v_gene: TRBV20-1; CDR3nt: TGCAGTGCTCGGGAGTCTTACGAGCAGTACTTC; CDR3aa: CSARESYEQYF
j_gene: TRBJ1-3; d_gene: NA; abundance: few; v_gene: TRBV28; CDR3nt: TGTGCCAGCAGTTCCCCCGGGGGCCTAGGAAACACCATATATTTT; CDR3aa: CASSSPGGLGNTIYF
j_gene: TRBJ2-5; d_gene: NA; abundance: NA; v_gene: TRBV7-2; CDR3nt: TGTGCCAGCAGCTCACTCCGGCTAGAGACCCAGTACTTC; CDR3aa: CASSSLRLETQYF
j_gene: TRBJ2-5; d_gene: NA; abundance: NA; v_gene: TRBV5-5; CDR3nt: TGTGCCAGCAGCTTCGAGGGTAGAGGGGAGACCCAGTACTTC; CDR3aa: CASSFEGRGETQYF
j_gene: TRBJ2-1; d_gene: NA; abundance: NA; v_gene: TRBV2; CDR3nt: TGTGCCAGCAGTGATCTAGGGGGAGCGATCTACAATGAGCAGTTCTTC; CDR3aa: CASSDLGGAIYNEQFF
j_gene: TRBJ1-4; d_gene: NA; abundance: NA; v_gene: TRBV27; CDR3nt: TGTGCCAGCAGTGACGCTGGGGCCGCTAATGAAAAACTGTTTTTT; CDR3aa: CASSDAGAANEKLFF
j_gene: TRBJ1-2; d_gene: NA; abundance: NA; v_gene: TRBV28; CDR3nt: TGTGCCAGCAACTCCCCTATGGAAGGGACTCCCAACTATGGCTACACCTTC; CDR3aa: CASNSPMEGTPNYGYTF
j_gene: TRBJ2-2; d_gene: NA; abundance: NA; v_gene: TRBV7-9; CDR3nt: TGTGCCAGCACCACCACGAGTACCGGGGAGCTGTTTTTT; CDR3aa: CASTTTSTGELFF
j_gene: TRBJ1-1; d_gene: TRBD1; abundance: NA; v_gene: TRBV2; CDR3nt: TGTGCCAGCAGTGAGAGACGGACAGGGGCTAACACTGAAGCTTTCTTT; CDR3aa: CASSERRTGANTEAFF
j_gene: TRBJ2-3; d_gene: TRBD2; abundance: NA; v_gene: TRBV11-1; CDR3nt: TGTGCCAGCAGCTTAGCACTAGCGGGGAGCACAGATACGCAGTATTTT; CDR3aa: CASSLALAGSTDTQYF
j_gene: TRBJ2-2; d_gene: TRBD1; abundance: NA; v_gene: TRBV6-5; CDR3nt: TGTGCCAGCATTGGGACAGCTAACACCGGGGAGCTGTTTTTT; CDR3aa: CASIGTANTGELFF
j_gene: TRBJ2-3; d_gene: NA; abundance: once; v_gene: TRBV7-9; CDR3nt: TGTGCCAGCACCACTTTCTCCAGTACTAGCACAGATACGCAGTATTTT; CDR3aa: CASTTFSSTSTDTQYF
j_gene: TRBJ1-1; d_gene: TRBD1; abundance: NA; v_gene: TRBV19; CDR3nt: TGTGCCAGTAGGCGGGACAGGGGCACTGAAGCTTTCTTT; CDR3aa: CASRRDRGTEAFF
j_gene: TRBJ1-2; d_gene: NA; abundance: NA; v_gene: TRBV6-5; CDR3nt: TGTGCCAGCAGAAGGGCTAACTATGGCTACACCTTC; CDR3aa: CASRRANYGYTF
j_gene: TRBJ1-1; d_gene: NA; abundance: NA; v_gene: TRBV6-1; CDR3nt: TGTGCCAGCAGTGATGGCTTCTTAGCTTTCTTT; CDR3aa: CASSDGFLAFF
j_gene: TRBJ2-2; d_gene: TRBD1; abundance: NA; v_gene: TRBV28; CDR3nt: TGTGCCAGCAGTTCCCCGGACAGGGACACCGGGGAGCTGTTTTTT; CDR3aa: CASSSPDRDTGELFF
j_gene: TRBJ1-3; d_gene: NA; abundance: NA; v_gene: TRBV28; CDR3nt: TGTGCCAGCAGTTCCCGTGCCGGCTCTACCGGAAACACCATATATTTT; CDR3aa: CASSSRAGSTGNTIYF
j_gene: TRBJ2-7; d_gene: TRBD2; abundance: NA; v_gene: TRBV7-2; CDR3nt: TGTGCCAGCAGCTCTCAGACTAGCGGGATCCACGAGCAGTACTTC; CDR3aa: CASSSQTSGIHEQYF
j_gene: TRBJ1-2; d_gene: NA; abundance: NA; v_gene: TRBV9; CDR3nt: TGTGCCAGCAGCGGCACAGGGTCCAACTATGGCTACACCTTC; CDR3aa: CASSGTGSNYGYTF
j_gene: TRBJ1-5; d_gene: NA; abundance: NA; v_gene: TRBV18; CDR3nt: TGTGCCAGCTCACCGTCGGAAAATCAGCCCCAGCATTTT; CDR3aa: CASSPSENQPQHF
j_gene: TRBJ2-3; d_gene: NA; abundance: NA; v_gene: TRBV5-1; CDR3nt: TGCGCCAGCAGCTTTCGGGACGTCACAGATACGCAGTATTTT; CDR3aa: CASSFRDVTDTQYF
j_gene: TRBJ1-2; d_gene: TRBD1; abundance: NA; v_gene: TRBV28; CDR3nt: TGTGCCAGCAGTTCGACAGGGGATGGCTACACCTTC; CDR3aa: CASSSTGDGYTF
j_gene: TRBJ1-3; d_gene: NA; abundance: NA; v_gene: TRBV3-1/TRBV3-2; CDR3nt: TGTGCCAGCGGTTATGGAAACACCATATATTTT; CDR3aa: CASGYGNTIYF
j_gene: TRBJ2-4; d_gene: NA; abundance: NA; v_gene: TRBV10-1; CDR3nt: TGCGCCAGAAGAACGGGACACCTAGCCAAAAACATTCAGTACTTC; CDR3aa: CARRTGHLAKNIQYF
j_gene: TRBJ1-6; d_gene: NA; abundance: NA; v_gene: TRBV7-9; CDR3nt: TGTGCCAGCAGCTTAAGGGCAAATTCACCCCTCCACTTT; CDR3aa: CASSLRANSPLHF
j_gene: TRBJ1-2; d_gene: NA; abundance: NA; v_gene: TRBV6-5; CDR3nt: TGTGCCAGCAGTTACGGGGGGTCTCATGGCTACACCTTC; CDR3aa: CASSYGGSHGYTF
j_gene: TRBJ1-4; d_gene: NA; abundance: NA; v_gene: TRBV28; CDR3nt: TGTGCCAGCAGAACAGGGATCCATAATGAAAAACTGTTTTTT; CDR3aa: CASRTGIHNEKLFF
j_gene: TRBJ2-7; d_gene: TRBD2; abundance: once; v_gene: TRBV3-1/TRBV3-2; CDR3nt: TGTGCCAGCAGCCAAGATCGGAGTACTAGCGGGCTGAGCTACGAGCAGTACTTC; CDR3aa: CASSQDRSTSGLSYEQYF
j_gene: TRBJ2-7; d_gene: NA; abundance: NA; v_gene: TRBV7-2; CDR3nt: TGTGCCAGCAGCCCTCAGGCCGGCTACGAGCAGTACTTC; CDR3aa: CASSPQAGYEQYF